This TCR beta chain comes out of a study of CD8 T cells in Susac syndrome. A note on this clonotype: The antigen remains undetermined.

Whole-study results and caveats: An acknowledgment was made by the study that its TCR sequencing and HLA analysis involved relatively few individuals.

TCR beta was sequenced from blood CD8+ and CD4+ T cells. The individuals used as controls were healthy donors who had been matched for both age and sex. An input of about 0.5 to 1 ug of RNA was subjected to reverse transcription using random hexamers. TCRdb called the immunoSEQ multiplex PCR reads again in MiXCR, with one record for every CDR3 protein. Here the sample spans 100,000 to 150,000 distinct CDR3 sequences, about 95% being singletons. Germline lookup yields CDR1 SGHRS and CDR2 YFSETQ. CDR3 length: 17 amino acids. Trimming removed 3 bases from V and 0 bases from J; junction bases left unmatched: 12.

This sequence originates from a human donor in good health. The V gene is TRBV5-1, the J gene TRBJ2-7, with 7 positions matching TRBD1. Sequenced: CD4+ T cells from PBMCs. In nucleotides, the CDR3 is TGCGCCAGCAGCTGGTACAGGGGACCAGAGATCTCCTACGAGCAGTACTTC. It yields the protein CASSWYRGPEISYEQYF.